This TCR beta chain stems from a study of blood T cell repertoires in COVID-19. On the study more broadly: Whether acute or convalescent, the COVID-19 samples came from the United States, Italy and Spain. Sources were T cells, B-cell-depleted T cells, or PBMCs; the material itself was cDNA or gDNA.

The CDR3 has 11 residues. The V end was cut by 6 bases, the J end by 5 bases, with 10 bases between. Germline V gene sequence: CDR1 DFQATT, CDR2 SNEGSKA (reference sequence). Original processing methods: Amplified reference gene primers provided the basis for estimating nucleated cell counts. The repertoire was sequenced with immunoSEQ multiplex PCR; TCRdb's copy has only in-frame clones and lacks some. V, J and clone size were drawn from that table, and D and trimming were deduced from the DNA. The sample yields 60,000 or so clones, roughly 87% seen once. This receptor was obtained from a human donor with acute or convalescent COVID-19. The donor label of this sample is uncertain. The V and J genes are TRBV20-1 and TRBJ1-2; tentative D call: TRBD1 (5 bases). The sample comprised peripheral blood. The CDR3 region is CSADSGYGYTF. CDR3 bases: TGCAGTGCCGACAGTGGTTATGGCTACACCTTC.